Presented here are 14 T cell receptor beta chains from one specimen sequenced in a study of blood T cells in healthy people across ages. Together with a sample-barcoded 5' primer, a J-beta primer mix was included in a second PCR lasting about 7 to 12 cycles. TCRdb re-analysed the 5' RACE reads in MiXCR, keeping a single row per CDR3 protein. The table records 780,000 or so distinct CDR3 sequences, just under 25% of them present only once. These sequences were also reported in another study, on T cells of mothers and their children.

Sequencing was carried out using blood. The receptor set was obtained from a boy aged 5-17 years in good health.

This clonotype was seen a handful of times. V and J are TRBV29-1 and TRBJ2-5; D is possibly TRBD1 (6 bases). CDR3 length equals 15 residues. Germline-derived CDR1 and CDR2 are SQVTM and ANQGSEA. The V and J ends lost 6 bases and 5 bases respectively, with 22 bases between them. CDR3 DNA sequence: TGCAGCGTCACCGGACAGAAGGAGTCCCCCGAGACCCAGTACTTC. Translation gives CSVTGQKESPETQYF.

This clonotype was seen more than once but under ten times. This chain links TRBV3-1 with TRBJ1-1; D gene ambiguous. V was cut by 6 bases and J by 3 bases, with 11 bases left in between. Looked up from germline, CDR1 is LGHDT and CDR2 is YNNKEL (reference sequence). This CDR3 comprises 13 residues. CDR3 nucleotide sequence: TGTGCCAGCAGTACACGAGAGGACACTGAAGCTTTCTTT. Protein sequence: CASSTREDTEAFF. The entire variable domain, with the rest obtained from reference TRBV3-1 and TRBJ1-1, is as follows: DTAVSQTPKYLVTQMGNDKSIKCEQNLGHDTMYWYKQDSKKFLKIMFSYNNKELIINETVPNRFSPKSPDKAHLNLHINSLELGDSAVYFCASSTREDTEAFFGQGTRLTVV.

The V call is TRBV20-1, the J call TRBJ2-5, with TRBD2 identical over 8 bases. The J call is uncertain, as TRBJ2-1 better fits the DNA end. The germline V gene encodes CDR1 DFQATT and CDR2 SNEGSKA (reference sequence). There are 15 residues in the CDR3. The chain's CDR3 is CSAPLRGGPRNEQFF. The CDR3 DNA is TGCAGTGCTCCGCTCCGGGGGGGCCCTCGGAATGAGCAGTTCTTC.

This clonotype showed up just a few times. Its ends do not fully match the called genes, so a read error is possible. The chain recombines TRBV4-3 with TRBJ2-3; D assignment may be TRBD1 or TRBD2 (5 bases each). Germline V lookup: CDR1 LGHNA, CDR2 YSLEER. The CDR3 consists of 15 residues. CDR3 region: CACSQWDGSTDTQYF. As DNA, the CDR3 is TGCGCCTGCAGCCAATGGGACGGCAGCACAGATACGCAGTATTTT.

This rearrangement joins TRBV28 to TRBJ2-5; 7 bases line up with TRBD2. The J call may be wrong; the DNA end is better matched by TRBJ2-1. CDR1 and CDR2 (germline): MDHEN, SYDVKM. The CDR3 runs 11 residues. In DNA form, the CDR3 reads TGTGCCAGCAGCGGACGGGGGGTGCAGTTCTTC. It specifies CASSGRGVQFF.

The gene calls are TRBV9 and TRBJ1-2; no clear D. Trimming shortened V by 0 bases and J by 8 bases, and 11 bases separated the two germline ends. CDR3 length: 13 residues. Per the germline V gene, CDR1 is SGDLS and CDR2 is YYNGEE. The CDR3 is CASSVGSGRGYTF. As DNA, the CDR3 is TGTGCCAGCAGCGTAGGCTCAGGCCGAGGCTACACCTTC. Filled out from reference TRBV9 and TRBJ1-2, the complete variable domain reads DSGVTQTPKHLITATGQRVTLRCSPRSGDLSVYWYQQSLDQGLQFLIQYYNGEERAKGNILERFSAQQFPDLHSELNLSSLELGDSALYFCASSVGSGRGYTFGSGTRLTVV.

The chain links TRBV20-1 to TRBJ2-3, with D perhaps TRBD2 (5 bases). Trimming removed 6 bases from V and 5 bases from J, with 9 bases in between. The CDR3 consists of 11 residues. CDR1 is DFQATT, CDR2 SNEGSKA, per germline (reference sequence). CDR3 in amino acids: CSAYGVDTQYF. CDR3 nucleotide sequence: TGCAGTGCATACGGGGTAGATACGCAGTATTTT.

The chain uses TRBV7-2 and TRBJ1-2, with D perhaps TRBD1 (5 bases). Germline V gene sequence: CDR1 SGHTA, CDR2 FQGNSA. This CDR3 has 11 residues. V was pared by 3 bases and J by 7 bases, with 6 bases between. The CDR3 DNA is TGTGCCAGCAGCTTGGGGACTGGCTACACCTTC. This encodes CASSLGTGYTF.

This clonotype was seen only a few times. The CDR3 spells CASSRTSMNTQYF. The CDR3 bases are TGTGCCAGCAGCCGGACCAGCATGAATACGCAGTATTTT. The chain has TRBV4-2 and TRBJ2-3; D remains ambiguous. Germline V CDR1 and CDR2: LGHNA, YNFKEQ. The CDR3 has 13 residues. V dropped 4 bases and J dropped 7 bases, with 12 bases sitting between them.

The V gene is TRBV5-1, the J gene TRBJ2-3, with a possible D match to TRBD1 (5 bases). This CDR3 spans 15 amino acids. Germline values: CDR1 SGHRS, CDR2 YFSETQ. The ends were cut back, 4 bases at V and 0 bases at J, with 12 bases in the middle. The CDR3: CASSPRAQSTDTQYF. The CDR3 DNA is TGCGCCAGCAGCCCCAGGGCCCAGAGCACAGATACGCAGTATTTT.

This clonotype was counted a few times. The chain links TRBV29-1 to TRBJ2-3, with TRBD2 matching over 11 bases. Germline CDR1 and CDR2: SQVTM and ANQGSEA. Trimming took 5 bases from V and 2 from J; bases not matched to a gene: 15. The CDR3 totals 18 residues. In DNA, the CDR3 is TGCAGCGTTCGCCGGATAGCGGGGGGGCAGGACAACACAGATACGCAGTATTTT. Translating it yields CSVRRIAGGQDNTDTQYF.

The rearrangement uses TRBV12-3 or TRBV12-4 and TRBJ1-1; TRBD1 is a possible D gene (5 bases). Trimming took off 4 bases at V and 4 bases at J, with 22 bases between the two ends. This CDR3 has 17 residues. The CDR3 region is CASSWGSPARRSTEAFF. CDR3 coding DNA: TGTGCCAGCAGTTGGGGCAGTCCGGCGCGTAGGTCCACTGAAGCTTTCTTT.

In this sample, this clonotype turned up a few times. This chain connects TRBV7-8 to TRBJ2-5; D gene unclear. This CDR3 has 14 residues. The V gene's germline CDR1 is SGHVS and CDR2 FQNEAQ. Between the trimmed V and J ends, which lost 2 bases and 1 base, there was a span of 8 bases. CDR3 sequence (DNA): TGTGCCAGCAGCTTAAATCTAGTCCAAGAGACCCAGTACTTC. It specifies CASSLNLVQETQYF. The whole variable domain, remainder taken from reference TRBV7-8 and TRBJ2-5, is GAGVSQSPRYKVAKRGQDVALRCDPISGHVSLFWYQQALGQGPEFLTYFQNEAQLDKSGLPSDRFFAERPEGSVSTLKIQRTQQEDSAVYLCASSLNLVQETQYFGPGTRLLVL.

The V and J genes are TRBV4-3 and TRBJ1-4; TRBD1 matches 10 bases. The CDR3 length is 16 residues. J gave up 6 bases and V 0 bases, and 4 bases lay outside the gene matches. From germline, CDR1 is LGHNA and CDR2 YSLEER. In DNA, the CDR3 is TGCGCCAGCAGCCAAGACGATGGGACAGGGGATGAAAAACTGTTTTTT. This translates into CASSQDDGTGDEKLFF.